This entry is about one T cell receptor (beta chain). The sample belongs to a study of PD-L1 blockade in urothelial cancer. Regarding time point: pretreatment peripheral blood. Unmatched junction bases numbered 8, after V lost 3 bases and J lost 10 bases. Germline V CDR1 and CDR2: GTSNPN, SVGIG (reference sequence). This CDR3 comprises 13 residues. TCRdb keeps only in-frame clones here, not all; method: immunoSEQ multiplex PCR. The repertoire holds 15,000 to 20,000 clones, with about 89% as singletons. This receptor was identified in a man between 70 and 80 years old with urothelial cancer. The V and J genes are TRBV30 and TRBJ2-1; 8 bases map to TRBD2. The sequencing used PBMCs, collected around atezolizumab (anti-PD-L1) treatment. CDR3: CAWSSSGGGEQFF. As DNA, the CDR3 is TGTGCCTGGAGCTCCAGCGGGGGTGGAGAGCAGTTCTTC.